These T cell receptor beta chains were read from a single sample in a study of OX40 agonist ivuxolimab in advanced cancers. Sequenced by immunoSEQ multiplex PCR; TCRdb stores in-frame clones only, minus some. The repertoire holds more than 45,000 clones, with roughly 80% as singletons. The specimen was CD4+ or CD8+ T cells sorted from blood, collected in a trial of the OX40 agonist ivuxolimab. These receptors originate from an adult with an advanced solid tumor such as melanoma, head and neck, liver or kidney cancer. Both conserved end residues are part of each CDR3. The order of the fields is CDR3 protein, J gene, D gene, V gene. The D gene is left open where the match is weak.

CASSPRQGRSEAFF | TRBJ1-1 | TRBD1 | TRBV5-4
CATSRVRARTGELFF | TRBJ2-2 | - | TRBV15
CASSLRGDGGYTF | TRBJ1-2 | - | TRBV7-3
CASSEARLAGESEQFF | TRBJ2-1 | TRBD2 | TRBV2
CASHRDRAGPQHF | TRBJ1-5 | TRBD1 | TRBV28
CASSRPGVGETQYF | TRBJ2-5 | - | TRBV6-5
CASSFSRDTEAFF | TRBJ1-1 | - | TRBV5-1
CAWTVRLTDTQYF | TRBJ2-3 | - | TRBV30
CASSDWLTGYNHQPQHF | TRBJ1-5 | TRBD1 | TRBV6-4
CASSDSDGDEKLFF | TRBJ1-4 | - | TRBV2
CASSETAGGDGTQYF | TRBJ2-5 | TRBD2 | TRBV9
CASSASGVGELFF | TRBJ2-2 | - | TRBV10-1
CAGSPGGTAYNEQFF | TRBJ2-1 | - | TRBV28
CASSRGDRGLQETQYF | TRBJ2-5 | TRBD1 | TRBV7-9
CASSQPSGLDTQYF | TRBJ2-3 | - | TRBV6-5
CASSQQRDQAQHF | TRBJ1-5 | - | TRBV28
CASSLPGTGGGNTQYF | TRBJ2-3 | TRBD1 | TRBV5-4
CASSQDLGRFYEQYF | TRBJ2-7 | - | TRBV4-1
CASSLKLAGVNEQFF | TRBJ2-1 | TRBD2 | TRBV7-3
CASTPVWIAGGHYSYNEQFF | TRBJ2-1 | TRBD2 | TRBV19
CASSPRAALTGNTIYF | TRBJ1-3 | - | TRBV4-1